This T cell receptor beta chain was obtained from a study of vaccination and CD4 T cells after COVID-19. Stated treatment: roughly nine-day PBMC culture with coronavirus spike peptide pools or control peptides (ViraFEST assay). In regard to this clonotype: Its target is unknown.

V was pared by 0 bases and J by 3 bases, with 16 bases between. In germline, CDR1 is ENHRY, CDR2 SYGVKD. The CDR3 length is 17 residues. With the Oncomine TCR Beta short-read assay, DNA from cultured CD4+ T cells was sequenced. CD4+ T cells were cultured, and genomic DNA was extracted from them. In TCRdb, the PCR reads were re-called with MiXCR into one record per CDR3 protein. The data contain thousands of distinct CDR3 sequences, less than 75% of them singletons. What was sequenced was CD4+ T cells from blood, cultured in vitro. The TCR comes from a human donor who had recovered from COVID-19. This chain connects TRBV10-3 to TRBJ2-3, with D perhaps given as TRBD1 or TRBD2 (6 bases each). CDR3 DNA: TGTGCCATCAGTGAGTCGATCGGGGGCTTTTTGACAGATACGCAGTATTTT. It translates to CAISESIGGFLTDTQYF.